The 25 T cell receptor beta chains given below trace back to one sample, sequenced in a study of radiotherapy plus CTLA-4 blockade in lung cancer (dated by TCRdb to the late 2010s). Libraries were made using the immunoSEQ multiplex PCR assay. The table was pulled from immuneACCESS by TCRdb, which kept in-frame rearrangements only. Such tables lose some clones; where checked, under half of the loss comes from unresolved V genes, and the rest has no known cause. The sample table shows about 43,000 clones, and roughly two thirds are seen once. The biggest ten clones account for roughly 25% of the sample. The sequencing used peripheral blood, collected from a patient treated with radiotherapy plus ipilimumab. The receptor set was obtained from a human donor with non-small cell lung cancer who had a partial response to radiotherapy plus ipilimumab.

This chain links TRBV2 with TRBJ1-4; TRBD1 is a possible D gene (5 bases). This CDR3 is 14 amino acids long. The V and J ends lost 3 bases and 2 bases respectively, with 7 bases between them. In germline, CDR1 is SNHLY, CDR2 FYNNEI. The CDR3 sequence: CASSEGPTNEKLFF. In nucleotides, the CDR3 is TGTGCCAGCAGTGAGGGGCCTACTAATGAAAAACTGTTTTTT.

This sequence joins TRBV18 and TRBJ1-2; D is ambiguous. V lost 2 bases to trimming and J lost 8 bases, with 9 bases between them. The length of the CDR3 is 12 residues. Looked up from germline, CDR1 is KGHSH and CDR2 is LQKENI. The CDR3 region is CASSPLEGGYTF. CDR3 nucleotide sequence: TGTGCCAGCTCACCATTGGAGGGAGGCTACACCTTC.

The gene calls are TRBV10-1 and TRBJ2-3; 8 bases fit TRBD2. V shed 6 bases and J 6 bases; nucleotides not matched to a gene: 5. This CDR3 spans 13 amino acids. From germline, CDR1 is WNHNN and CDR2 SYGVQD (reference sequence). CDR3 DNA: TGCGCCAGCAGACAAGCGGGAGAGGATACGCAGTATTTT. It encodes CASRQAGEDTQYF.

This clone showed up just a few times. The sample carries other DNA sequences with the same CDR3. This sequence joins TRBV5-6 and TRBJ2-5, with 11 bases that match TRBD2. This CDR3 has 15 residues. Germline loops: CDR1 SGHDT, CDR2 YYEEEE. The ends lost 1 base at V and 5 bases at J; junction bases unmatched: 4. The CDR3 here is CASSLLAGGRETQYF. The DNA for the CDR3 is TGTGCCAGCAGCTTGCTAGCGGGGGGTAGGGAGACCCAGTACTTC.

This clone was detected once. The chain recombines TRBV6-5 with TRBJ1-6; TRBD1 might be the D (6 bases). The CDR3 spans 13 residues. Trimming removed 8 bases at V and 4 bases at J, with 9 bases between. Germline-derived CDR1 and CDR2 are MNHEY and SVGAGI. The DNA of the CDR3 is TGTGCCAGCTCAGGGGTTTATAATTCACCCCTCCACTTT. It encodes CASSGVYNSPLHF.

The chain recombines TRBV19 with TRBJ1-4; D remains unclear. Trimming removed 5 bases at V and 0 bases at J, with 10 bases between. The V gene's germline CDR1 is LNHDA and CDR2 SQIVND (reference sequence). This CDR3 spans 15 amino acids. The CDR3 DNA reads TGTGCCAGTAGTTCTAGTTCCACAACTAATGAAAAACTGTTTTTT. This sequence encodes CASSSSSTTNEKLFF.

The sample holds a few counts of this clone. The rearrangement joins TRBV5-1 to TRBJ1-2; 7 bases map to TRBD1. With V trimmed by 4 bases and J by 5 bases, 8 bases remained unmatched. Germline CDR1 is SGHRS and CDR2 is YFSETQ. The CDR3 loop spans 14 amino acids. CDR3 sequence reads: CASSDNRGDYGYTF. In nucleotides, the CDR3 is TGCGCCAGCAGCGATAACAGGGGCGATTATGGCTACACCTTC.

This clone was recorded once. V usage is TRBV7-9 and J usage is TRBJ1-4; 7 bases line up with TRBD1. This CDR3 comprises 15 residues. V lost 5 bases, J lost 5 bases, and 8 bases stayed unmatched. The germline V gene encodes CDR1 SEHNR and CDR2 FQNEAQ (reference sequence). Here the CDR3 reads CASSPGTAKNEKLFF. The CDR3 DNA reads TGTGCCAGCAGCCCGGGGACAGCAAAAAATGAAAAACTGTTTTTT.

CDR3 sequence (DNA): TGTGCCAGCAGCTTGGAACTTAGCGGGTCATCCACAGATACGCAGTATTTT. It translates to CASSLELSGSSTDTQYF. The V gene is TRBV5-6, the J gene TRBJ2-3; 7 bases are shared with TRBD2. CDR3 length: 17 amino acids. The germline V gene has CDR1 SGHDT and CDR2 YYEEEE. V shed 0 bases and J 2 bases; nucleotides not matched to a gene: 9. Supplemented by reference TRBV5-6 and TRBJ2-3, the full variable domain reads DAGVTQSPTHLIKTRGQQVTLRCSPKSGHDTVSWYQQALGQGPQFIFQYYEEEERQRGNFPDRFSGHQFPNYSSELNVNALLLGDSALYLCASSLELSGSSTDTQYFGPGTRLTVL.

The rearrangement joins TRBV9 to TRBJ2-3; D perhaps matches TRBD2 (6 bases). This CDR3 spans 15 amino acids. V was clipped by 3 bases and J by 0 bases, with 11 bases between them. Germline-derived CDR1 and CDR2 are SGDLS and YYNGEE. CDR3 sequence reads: CASSAMGGSTDTQYF. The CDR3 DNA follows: TGTGCCAGCAGCGCCATGGGGGGAAGCACAGATACGCAGTATTTT.

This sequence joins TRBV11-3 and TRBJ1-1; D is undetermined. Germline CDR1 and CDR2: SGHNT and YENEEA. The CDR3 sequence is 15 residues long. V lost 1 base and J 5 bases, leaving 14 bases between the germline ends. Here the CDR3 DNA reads TGTGCCAGCAGCTTAGGAAATACGGGCGGGACTGAAGCTTTCTTT. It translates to CASSLGNTGGTEAFF.

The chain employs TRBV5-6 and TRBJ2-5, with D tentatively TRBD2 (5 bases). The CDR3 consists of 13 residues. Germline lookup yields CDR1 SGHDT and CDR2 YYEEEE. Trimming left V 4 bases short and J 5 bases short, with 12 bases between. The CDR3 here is CASSLDPGETQYF. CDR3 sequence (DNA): TGTGCCAGCAGCCTTGACCCGGGGGAGACCCAGTACTTC. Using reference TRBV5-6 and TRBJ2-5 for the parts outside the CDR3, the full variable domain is DAGVTQSPTHLIKTRGQQVTLRCSPKSGHDTVSWYQQALGQGPQFIFQYYEEEERQRGNFPDRFSGHQFPNYSSELNVNALLLGDSALYLCASSLDPGETQYFGPGTRLLVL.

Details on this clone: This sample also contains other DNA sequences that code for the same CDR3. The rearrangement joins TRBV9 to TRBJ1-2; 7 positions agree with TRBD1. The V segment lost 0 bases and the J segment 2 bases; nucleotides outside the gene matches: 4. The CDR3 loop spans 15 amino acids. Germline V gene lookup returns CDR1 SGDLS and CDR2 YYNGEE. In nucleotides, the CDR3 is TGTGCCAGCAGCGTAGAGTCGACAGGGAACTATGGCTACACCTTC. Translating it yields CASSVESTGNYGYTF.

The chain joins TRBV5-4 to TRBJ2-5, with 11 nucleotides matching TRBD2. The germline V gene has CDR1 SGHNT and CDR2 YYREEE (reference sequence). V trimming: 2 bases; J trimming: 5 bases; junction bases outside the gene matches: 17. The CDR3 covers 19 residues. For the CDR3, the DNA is TGTGCCAGCAGCTTAGGGGTAGGCTTAGCGGGAGGGCCAGGGGAGACCCAGTACTTC. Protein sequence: CASSLGVGLAGGPGETQYF. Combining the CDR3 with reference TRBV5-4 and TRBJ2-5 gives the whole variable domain ETGVTQSPTHLIKTRGQQVTLRCSSQSGHNTVSWYQQALGQGPQFIFQYYREEENGRGNFPPRFSGLQFPNYSSELNVNALELDDSALYLCASSLGVGLAGGPGETQYFGPGTRLLVL.

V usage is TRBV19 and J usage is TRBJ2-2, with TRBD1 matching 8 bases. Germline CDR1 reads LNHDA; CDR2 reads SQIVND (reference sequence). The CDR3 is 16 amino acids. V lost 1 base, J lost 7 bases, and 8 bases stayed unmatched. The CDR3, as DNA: TGTGCCAGTAGTATAGTCGCGACAGGGGTCGGCGGGGAGCTGTTTTTT. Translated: CASSIVATGVGGELFF.

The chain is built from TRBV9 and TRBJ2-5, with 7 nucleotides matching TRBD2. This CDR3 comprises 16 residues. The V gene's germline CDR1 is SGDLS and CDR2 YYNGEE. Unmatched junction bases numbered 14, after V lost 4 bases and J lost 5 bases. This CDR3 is CASSRTSGGRGETQYF. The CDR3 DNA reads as TGTGCCAGCAGCCGCACTTCGGGCGGGAGAGGTGAGACCCAGTACTTC.

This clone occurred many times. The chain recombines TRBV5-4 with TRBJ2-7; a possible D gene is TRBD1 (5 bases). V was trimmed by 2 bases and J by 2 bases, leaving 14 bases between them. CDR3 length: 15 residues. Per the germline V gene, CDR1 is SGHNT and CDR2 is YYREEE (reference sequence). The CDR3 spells CASSFGAGNTYEQYF. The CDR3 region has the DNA TGTGCCAGCAGCTTTGGAGCAGGGAACACCTACGAGCAGTACTTC.

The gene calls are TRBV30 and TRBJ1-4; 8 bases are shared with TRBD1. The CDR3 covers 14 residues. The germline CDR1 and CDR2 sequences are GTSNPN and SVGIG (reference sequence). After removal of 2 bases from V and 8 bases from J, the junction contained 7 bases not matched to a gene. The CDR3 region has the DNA TGTGCCTGGAGTTTTAGGACAGGGTGGGAAAAACTGTTTTTT. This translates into CAWSFRTGWEKLFF.

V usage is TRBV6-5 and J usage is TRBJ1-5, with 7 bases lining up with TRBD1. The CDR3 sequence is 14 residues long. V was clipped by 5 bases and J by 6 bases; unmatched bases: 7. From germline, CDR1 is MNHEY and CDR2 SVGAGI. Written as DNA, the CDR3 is TGTGCCAGCAGTGACAGGGTTGAAGGTCAGCCCCAGCATTTT. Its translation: CASSDRVEGQPQHF.

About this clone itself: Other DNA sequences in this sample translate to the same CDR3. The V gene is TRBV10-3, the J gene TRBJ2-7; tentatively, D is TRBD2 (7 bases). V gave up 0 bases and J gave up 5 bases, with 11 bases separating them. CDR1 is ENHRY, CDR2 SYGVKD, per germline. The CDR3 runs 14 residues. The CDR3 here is CAISESGGGHEQYF. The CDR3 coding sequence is TGTGCCATCAGTGAGTCAGGCGGGGGCCACGAGCAGTACTTC.

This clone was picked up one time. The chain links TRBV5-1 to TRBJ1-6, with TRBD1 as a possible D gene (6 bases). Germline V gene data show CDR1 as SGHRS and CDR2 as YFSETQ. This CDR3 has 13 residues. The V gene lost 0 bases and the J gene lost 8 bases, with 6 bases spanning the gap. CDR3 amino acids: CASSLEGDSPLHF. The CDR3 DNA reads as TGCGCCAGCAGCTTGGAGGGGGATTCACCCCTCCACTTT.

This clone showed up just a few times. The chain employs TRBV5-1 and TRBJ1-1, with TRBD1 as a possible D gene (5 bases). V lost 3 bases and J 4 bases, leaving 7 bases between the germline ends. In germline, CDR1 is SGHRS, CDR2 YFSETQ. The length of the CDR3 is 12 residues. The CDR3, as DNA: TGCGCCAGCAGCTGGGGGGGCACTGAAGCTTTCTTT. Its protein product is CASSWGGTEAFF.

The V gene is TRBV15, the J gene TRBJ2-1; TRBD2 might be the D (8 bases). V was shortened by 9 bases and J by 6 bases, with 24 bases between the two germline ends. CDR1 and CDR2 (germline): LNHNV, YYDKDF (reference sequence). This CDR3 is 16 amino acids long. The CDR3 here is CATTGRGEGALNEQFF. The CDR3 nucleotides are TGTGCCACTACCGGGAGGGGAGAGGGGGCGCTCAATGAGCAGTTCTTC.

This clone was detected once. The CDR3 sequence: CASSLVSGTGQPQHF. The CDR3 DNA follows: TGCGCCAGCAGCTTGGTTTCGGGCACGGGGCAGCCCCAGCATTTT. The chain uses TRBV5-1 and TRBJ1-5; unclear D gene. Per the germline V gene, CDR1 is SGHRS and CDR2 is YFSETQ. V dropped 0 bases and J dropped 7 bases, with 14 bases sitting between them. This CDR3 has 15 residues.

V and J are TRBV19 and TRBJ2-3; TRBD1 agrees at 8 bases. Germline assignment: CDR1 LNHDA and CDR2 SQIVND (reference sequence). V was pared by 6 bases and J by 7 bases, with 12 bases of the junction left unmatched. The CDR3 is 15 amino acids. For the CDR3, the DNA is TGTGCCAGTAGCCTACCGGGACAGGTGGTTTATACGCAGTATTTT. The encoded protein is CASSLPGQVVYTQYF.